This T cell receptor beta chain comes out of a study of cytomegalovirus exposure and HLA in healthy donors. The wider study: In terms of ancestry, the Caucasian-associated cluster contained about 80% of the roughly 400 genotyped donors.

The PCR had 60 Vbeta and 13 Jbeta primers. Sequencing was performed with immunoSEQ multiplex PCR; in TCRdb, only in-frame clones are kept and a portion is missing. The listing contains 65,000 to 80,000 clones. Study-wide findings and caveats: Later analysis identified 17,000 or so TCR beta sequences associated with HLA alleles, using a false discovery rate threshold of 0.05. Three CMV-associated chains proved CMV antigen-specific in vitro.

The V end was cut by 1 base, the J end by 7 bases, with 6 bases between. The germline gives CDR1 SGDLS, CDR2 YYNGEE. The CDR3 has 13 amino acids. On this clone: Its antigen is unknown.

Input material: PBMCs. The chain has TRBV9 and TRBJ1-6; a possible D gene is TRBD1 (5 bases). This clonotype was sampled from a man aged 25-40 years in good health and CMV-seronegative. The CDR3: CASSVNRNSPLHF. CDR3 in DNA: TGTGCCAGCAGCGTAAACAGGAATTCACCCCTCCACTTT.